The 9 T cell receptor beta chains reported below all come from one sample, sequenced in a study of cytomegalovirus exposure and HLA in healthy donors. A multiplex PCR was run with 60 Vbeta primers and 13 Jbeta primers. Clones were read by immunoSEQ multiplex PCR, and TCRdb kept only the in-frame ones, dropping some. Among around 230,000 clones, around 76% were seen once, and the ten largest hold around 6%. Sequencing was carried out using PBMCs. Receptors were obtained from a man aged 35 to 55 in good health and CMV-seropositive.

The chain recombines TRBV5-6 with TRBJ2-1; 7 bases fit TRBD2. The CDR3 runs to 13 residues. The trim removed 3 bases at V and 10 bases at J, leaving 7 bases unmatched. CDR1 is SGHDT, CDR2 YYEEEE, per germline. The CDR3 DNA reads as TGTGCCAGCAGCTATGATGATAGCGGGGAGCAGTTCTTC. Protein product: CASSYDDSGEQFF.

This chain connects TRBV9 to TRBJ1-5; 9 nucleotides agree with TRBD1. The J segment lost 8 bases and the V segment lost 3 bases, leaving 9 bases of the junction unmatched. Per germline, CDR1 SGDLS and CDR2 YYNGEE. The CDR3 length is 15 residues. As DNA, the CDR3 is TGTGCCAGCAGCGCTAATACAGGGGGCCTGGAGCCCCAGCATTTT. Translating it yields CASSANTGGLEPQHF.

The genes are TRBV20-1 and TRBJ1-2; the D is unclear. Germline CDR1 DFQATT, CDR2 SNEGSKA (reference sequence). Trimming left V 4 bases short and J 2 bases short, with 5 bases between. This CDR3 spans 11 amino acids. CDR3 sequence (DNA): TGCAGTGCTAACAGAAACTATGGCTACACCTTC. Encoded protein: CSANRNYGYTF.

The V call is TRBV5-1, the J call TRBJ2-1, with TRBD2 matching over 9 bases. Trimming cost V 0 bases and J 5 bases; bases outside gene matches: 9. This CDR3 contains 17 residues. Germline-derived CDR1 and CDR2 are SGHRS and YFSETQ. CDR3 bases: TGCGCCAGCAGCTTGGCCCCTGGGGTAGCGGGAGACAATGAGCAGTTCTTC. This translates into CASSLAPGVAGDNEQFF.

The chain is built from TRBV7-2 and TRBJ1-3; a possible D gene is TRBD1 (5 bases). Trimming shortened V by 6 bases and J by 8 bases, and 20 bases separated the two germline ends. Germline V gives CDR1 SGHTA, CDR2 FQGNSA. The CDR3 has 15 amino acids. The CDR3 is CASSLRGMREDTIYF. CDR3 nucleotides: TGTGCCAGCAGTCTAAGGGGCATGAGGGAGGACACCATATATTTT.

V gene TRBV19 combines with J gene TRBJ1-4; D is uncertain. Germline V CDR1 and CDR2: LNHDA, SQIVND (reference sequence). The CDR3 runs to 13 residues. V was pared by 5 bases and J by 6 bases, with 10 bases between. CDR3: CASSSYVYEKLFF. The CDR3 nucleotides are TGTGCCAGTAGTTCCTACGTGTATGAAAAACTGTTTTTT.

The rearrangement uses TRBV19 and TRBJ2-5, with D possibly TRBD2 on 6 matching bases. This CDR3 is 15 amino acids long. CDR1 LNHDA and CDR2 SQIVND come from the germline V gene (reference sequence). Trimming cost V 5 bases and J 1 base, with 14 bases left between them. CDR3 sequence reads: CASSDEPTSQETQYF. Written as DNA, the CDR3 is TGTGCCAGTAGTGACGAACCGACTAGCCAAGAGACCCAGTACTTC. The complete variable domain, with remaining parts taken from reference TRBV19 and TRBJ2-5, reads DGGITQSPKYLFRKEGQNVTLSCEQNLNHDAMYWYRQDPGQGLRLIYYSQIVNDFQKGDIAEGYSVSREKKESFPLTVTSAQKNPTAFYLCASSDEPTSQETQYFGPGTRLLVL.

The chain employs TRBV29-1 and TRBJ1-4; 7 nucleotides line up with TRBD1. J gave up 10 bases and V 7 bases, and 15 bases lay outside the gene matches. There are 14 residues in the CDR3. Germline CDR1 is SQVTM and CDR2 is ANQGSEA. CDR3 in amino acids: CSAEGRQGLGKLFF. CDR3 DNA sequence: TGCAGCGCCGAAGGAAGACAGGGTTTAGGAAAACTGTTTTTT.

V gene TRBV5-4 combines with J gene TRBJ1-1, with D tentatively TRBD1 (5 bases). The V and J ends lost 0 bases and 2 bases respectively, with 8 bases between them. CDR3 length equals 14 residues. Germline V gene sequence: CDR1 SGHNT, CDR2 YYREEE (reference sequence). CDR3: CASSLGTYNTEAFF. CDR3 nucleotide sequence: TGTGCCAGCAGCTTGGGGACATATAACACTGAAGCTTTCTTT.